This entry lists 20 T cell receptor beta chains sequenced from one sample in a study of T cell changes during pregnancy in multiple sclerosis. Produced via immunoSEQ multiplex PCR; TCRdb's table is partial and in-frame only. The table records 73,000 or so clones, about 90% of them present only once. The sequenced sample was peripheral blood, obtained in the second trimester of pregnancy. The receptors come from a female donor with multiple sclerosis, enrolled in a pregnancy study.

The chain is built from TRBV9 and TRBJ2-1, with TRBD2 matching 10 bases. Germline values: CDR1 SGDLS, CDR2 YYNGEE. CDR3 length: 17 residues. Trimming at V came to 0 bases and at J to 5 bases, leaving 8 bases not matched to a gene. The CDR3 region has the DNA TGTGCCAGCAGCGTAGGGAGCGGGGGGGCGCTTCACAATGAGCAGTTCTTC. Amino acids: CASSVGSGGALHNEQFF.

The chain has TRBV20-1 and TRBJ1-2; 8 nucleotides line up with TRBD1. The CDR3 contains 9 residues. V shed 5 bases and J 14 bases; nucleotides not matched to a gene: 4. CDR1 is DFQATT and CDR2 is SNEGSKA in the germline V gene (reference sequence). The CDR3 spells CSAANRGTF. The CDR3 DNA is TGCAGTGCTGCAAACAGGGGGACCTTC.

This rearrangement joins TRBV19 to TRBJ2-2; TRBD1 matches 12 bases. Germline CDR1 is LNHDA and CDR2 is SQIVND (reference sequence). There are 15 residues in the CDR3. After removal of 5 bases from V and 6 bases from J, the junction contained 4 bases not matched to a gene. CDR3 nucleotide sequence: TGTGCCAGTAGTGCCGGGACAGGGGGCGCCGGGGAGCTGTTTTTT. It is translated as CASSAGTGGAGELFF. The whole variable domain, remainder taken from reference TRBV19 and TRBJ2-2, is DGGITQSPKYLFRKEGQNVTLSCEQNLNHDAMYWYRQDPGQGLRLIYYSQIVNDFQKGDIAEGYSVSREKKESFPLTVTSAQKNPTAFYLCASSAGTGGAGELFFGEGSRLTVL.

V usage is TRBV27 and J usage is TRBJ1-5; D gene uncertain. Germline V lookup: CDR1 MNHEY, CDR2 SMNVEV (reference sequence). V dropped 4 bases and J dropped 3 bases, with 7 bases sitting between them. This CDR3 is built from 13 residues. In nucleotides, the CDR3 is TGTGCCAGCAGTTGGTCAGACAATCAGCCCCAGCATTTT. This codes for CASSWSDNQPQHF.

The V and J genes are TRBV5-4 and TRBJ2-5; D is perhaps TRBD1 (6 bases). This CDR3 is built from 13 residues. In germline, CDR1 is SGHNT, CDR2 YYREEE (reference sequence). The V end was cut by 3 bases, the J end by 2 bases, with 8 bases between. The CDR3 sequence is CASSSGQQETQYF. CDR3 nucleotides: TGTGCCAGCAGCTCTGGACAGCAAGAGACCCAGTACTTC. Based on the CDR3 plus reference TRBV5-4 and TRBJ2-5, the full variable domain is ETGVTQSPTHLIKTRGQQVTLRCSSQSGHNTVSWYQQALGQGPQFIFQYYREEENGRGNFPPRFSGLQFPNYSSELNVNALELDDSALYLCASSSGQQETQYFGPGTRLLVL.

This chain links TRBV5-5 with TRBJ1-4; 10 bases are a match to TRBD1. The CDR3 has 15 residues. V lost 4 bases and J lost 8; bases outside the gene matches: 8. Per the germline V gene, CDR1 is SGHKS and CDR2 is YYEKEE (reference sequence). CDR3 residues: CASSLRQGAGEKLFF. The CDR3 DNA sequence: TGTGCCAGCAGCCTTCGACAGGGGGCGGGCGAAAAACTGTTTTTT. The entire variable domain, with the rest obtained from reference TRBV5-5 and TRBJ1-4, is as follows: DAGVTQSPTHLIKTRGQQVTLRCSPISGHKSVSWYQQVLGQGPQFIFQYYEKEERGRGNFPDRFSARQFPNYSSELNVNALLLGDSALYLCASSLRQGAGEKLFFGSGTQLSVL.

CDR3 in amino acids: CASSRRNTGELFF. In DNA form, the CDR3 reads TGTGCCAGCAGCCGCAGGAACACCGGGGAGCTGTTTTTT. The chain carries TRBV13 and TRBJ2-2; no clear D gene. The ends were cut back, 5 bases at V and 1 base at J, with 5 bases in the middle. CDR1 PRHDT and CDR2 FYEKMQ come from the germline V gene (reference sequence). The CDR3 length is 13 residues.

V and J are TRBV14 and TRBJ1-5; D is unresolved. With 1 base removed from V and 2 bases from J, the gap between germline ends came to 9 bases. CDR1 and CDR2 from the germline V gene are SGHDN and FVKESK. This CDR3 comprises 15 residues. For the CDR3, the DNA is TGTGCCAGCAGCCAAGGAGGGAGCGGCAATCAGCCCCAGCATTTT. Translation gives CASSQGGSGNQPQHF.

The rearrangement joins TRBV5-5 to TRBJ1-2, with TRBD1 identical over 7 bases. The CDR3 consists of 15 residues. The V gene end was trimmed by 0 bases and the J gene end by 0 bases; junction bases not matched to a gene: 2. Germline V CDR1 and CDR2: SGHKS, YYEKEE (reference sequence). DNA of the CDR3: TGTGCCAGCAGCTTGGAGACAGGGCCTAACTATGGCTACACCTTC. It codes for CASSLETGPNYGYTF. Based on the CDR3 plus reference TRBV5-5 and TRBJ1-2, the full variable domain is DAGVTQSPTHLIKTRGQQVTLRCSPISGHKSVSWYQQVLGQGPQFIFQYYEKEERGRGNFPDRFSARQFPNYSSELNVNALLLGDSALYLCASSLETGPNYGYTFGSGTRLTVV.

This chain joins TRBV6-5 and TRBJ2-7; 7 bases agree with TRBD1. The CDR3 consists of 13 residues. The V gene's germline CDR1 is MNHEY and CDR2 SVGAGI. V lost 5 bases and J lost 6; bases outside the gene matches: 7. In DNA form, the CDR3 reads TGTGCCAGCAGTGGGACAGTCCTAAGCGAGCAGTACTTC. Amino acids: CASSGTVLSEQYF.

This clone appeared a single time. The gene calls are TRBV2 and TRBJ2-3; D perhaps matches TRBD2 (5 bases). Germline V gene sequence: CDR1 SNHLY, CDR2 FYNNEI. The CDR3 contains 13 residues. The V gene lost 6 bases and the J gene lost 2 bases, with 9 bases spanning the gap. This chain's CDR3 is CASRLLDTDTQYF. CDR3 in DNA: TGTGCCAGCAGGTTACTAGACACAGATACGCAGTATTTT.

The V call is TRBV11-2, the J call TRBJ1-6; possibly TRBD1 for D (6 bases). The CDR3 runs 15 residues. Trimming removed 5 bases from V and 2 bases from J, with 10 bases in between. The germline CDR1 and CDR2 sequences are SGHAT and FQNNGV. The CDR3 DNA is TGTGCCAGCAGCCCACAGGGTGCCTATAATTCACCCCTCCACTTT. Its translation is CASSPQGAYNSPLHF.

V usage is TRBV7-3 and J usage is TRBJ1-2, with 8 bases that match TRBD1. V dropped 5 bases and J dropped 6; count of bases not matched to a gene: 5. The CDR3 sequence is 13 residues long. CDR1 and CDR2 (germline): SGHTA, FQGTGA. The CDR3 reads CASSMTGVDGYTF. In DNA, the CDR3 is TGTGCCAGCAGCATGACAGGGGTGGATGGCTACACCTTC.

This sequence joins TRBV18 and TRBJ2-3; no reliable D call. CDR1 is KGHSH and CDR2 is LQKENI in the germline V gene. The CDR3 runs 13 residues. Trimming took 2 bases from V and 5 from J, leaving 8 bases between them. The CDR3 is CASSPVSVDTQYF. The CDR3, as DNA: TGTGCCAGCTCACCAGTTTCAGTAGATACGCAGTATTTT.

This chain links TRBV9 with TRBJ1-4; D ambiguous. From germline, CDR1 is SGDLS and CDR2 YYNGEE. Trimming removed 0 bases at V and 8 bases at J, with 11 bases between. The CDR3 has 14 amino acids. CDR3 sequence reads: CASSVAPLGEKLFF. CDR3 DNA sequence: TGTGCCAGCAGCGTAGCTCCGCTGGGCGAAAAACTGTTTTTT.

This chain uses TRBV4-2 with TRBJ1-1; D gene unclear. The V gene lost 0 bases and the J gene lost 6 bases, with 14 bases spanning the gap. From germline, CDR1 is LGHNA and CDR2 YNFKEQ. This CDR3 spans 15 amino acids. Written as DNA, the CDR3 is TGTGCCAGCAGCCAAGAGCTTCGGTCCGTTCCTGAAGCTTTCTTT. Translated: CASSQELRSVPEAFF.

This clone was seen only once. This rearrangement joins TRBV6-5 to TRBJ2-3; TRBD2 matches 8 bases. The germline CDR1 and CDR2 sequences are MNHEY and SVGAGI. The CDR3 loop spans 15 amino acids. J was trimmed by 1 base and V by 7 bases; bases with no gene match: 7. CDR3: CASTLTSARTDTQYF. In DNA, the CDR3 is TGTGCCAGCACCTTGACTAGCGCACGCACAGATACGCAGTATTTT.

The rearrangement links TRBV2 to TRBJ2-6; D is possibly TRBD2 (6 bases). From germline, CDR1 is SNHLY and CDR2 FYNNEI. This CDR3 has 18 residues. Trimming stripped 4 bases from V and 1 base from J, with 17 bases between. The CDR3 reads CASSGREGSASGANVLTF. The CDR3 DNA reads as TGTGCCAGCAGTGGGCGGGAAGGGTCCGCATCTGGGGCCAACGTCCTGACTTTC.

CDR3 residues: CSVEVYLAGVKNYEQYF. CDR3 DNA: TGCAGCGTTGAAGTTTATCTAGCGGGGGTCAAAAACTACGAGCAGTACTTC. This chain uses TRBV29-1 with TRBJ2-7; 10 positions agree with TRBD2. This CDR3 spans 17 amino acids. Germline trimming cut 1 base from V and 3 bases from J; bases unmatched to any gene: 12. CDR1 SQVTM and CDR2 ANQGSEA come from the germline V gene.

The CDR3 spells CASNVAGGSYEQYF. In DNA, the CDR3 is TGTGCCAGCAACGTGGCGGGGGGGTCCTACGAGCAGTACTTC. The rearrangement joins TRBV7-9 to TRBJ2-7; TRBD2 aligns across 9 bases. This CDR3 is built from 14 residues. CDR1 SEHNR and CDR2 FQNEAQ come from the germline V gene (reference sequence). J gave up 1 base and V 7 bases, and 5 bases lay outside the gene matches.